Shown below are 16 T cell receptor beta chains from a single sample sequenced in a study of control samples from healthy donors and cancer patients. The repertoire was sequenced with immunoSEQ multiplex PCR; TCRdb's copy has only in-frame clones and lacks some. Among just over 50,000 clones, 88% were seen once, and the ten largest hold 40%. The specimen sequenced was PBMCs. The source is a man aged 45-60 years with head and neck cancer.

The chain carries TRBV11-2 and TRBJ1-4; 8 bases are shared with TRBD1. V lost 4 bases to trimming and J lost 3 bases; unmatched junction nucleotides: 10. Germline CDR1 is SGHAT and CDR2 is FQNNGV. The CDR3 consists of 17 residues. The CDR3 reads CASSSVRTGGPNEKLFF. CDR3 coding DNA: TGTGCCAGCAGCTCCGTACGTACAGGGGGACCTAATGAAAAACTGTTTTTT. Variable domain in full (rest from reference TRBV11-2 and TRBJ1-4): EAGVAQSPRYKIIEKRQSVAFWCNPISGHATLYWYQQILGQGPKLLIQFQNNGVVDDSQLPKDRFSAERLKGVDSTLKIQPAKLEDSAVYLCASSSVRTGGPNEKLFFGSGTQLSVL.

The V call is TRBV28, the J call TRBJ2-7; a weak D match, TRBD1 (7 bases). Germline loops: CDR1 MDHEN, CDR2 SYDVKM. Trimming stripped 5 bases from V and 3 bases from J, with 17 bases between. This CDR3 has 15 residues. CDR3 sequence: CASSQGGWVLYEQYF. CDR3 nucleotide sequence: TGTGCCAGCAGTCAGGGGGGCTGGGTCCTCTACGAGCAGTACTTC.

The chain employs TRBV2 and TRBJ1-1, with D possibly TRBD1 on 6 matching bases. The CDR3 has 13 residues. The germline CDR1 and CDR2 sequences are SNHLY and FYNNEI. Trimming left V 5 bases short and J 3 bases short, with 10 bases between. The chain's CDR3 is CASSFSGDTEAFF. DNA of the CDR3: TGTGCCAGCAGTTTCTCAGGGGACACTGAAGCTTTCTTT. Full variable domain (outside the CDR3, taken from reference TRBV2 and TRBJ1-1): EPEVTQTPSHQVTQMGQEVILRCVPISNHLYFYWYRQILGQKVEFLVSFYNNEISEKSEIFDDQFSVERPDGSNFTLKIRSTKLEDSAMYFCASSFSGDTEAFFGQGTRLTVV.

The rearrangement links TRBV3-1 (or the pseudogene TRBV3-2) to TRBJ2-7; D is undetermined. V lost 0 bases and J 7 bases, leaving 16 bases between the germline ends. The CDR3 is made up of 15 amino acids. The germline V gene has CDR1 LGHDT and CDR2 YNNKEL (reference sequence). The CDR3 nucleotides read TGTGCCAGCAGCCAAGATCAAGTGACCCTGGGGGAGCAGTACTTC. Encoded protein: CASSQDQVTLGEQYF.

V usage is TRBV7-2 and J usage is TRBJ2-4; maybe TRBD1 (6 bases). Between the trimmed V and J ends, which lost 5 bases and 8 bases, there was a span of 16 bases. This CDR3 region has 14 residues. In germline, CDR1 is SGHTA, CDR2 FQGNSA. The CDR3 coding sequence is TGTGCCAGCAGCAACAGGGTTGGCGGCGACATTCAGTACTTC. As protein: CASSNRVGGDIQYF.

The chain uses TRBV19 and TRBJ1-1; D gene uncertain. The CDR3 consists of 13 residues. The germline gives CDR1 LNHDA, CDR2 SQIVND (reference sequence). The ends were cut back, 6 bases at V and 3 bases at J, with 11 bases in the middle. This CDR3 is CASRQSRDTEAFF. CDR3 in DNA: TGTGCCAGTAGGCAGTCGAGGGACACTGAAGCTTTCTTT.

The V call is TRBV12-3 or TRBV12-4, the J call TRBJ1-3; D unclear. The CDR3 length is 13 residues. Deletions cut 2 bases from V and 0 bases from J, with 2 bases between. Here the CDR3 DNA reads TGTGCCAGCAGTTTATCCTCTGGAAACACCATATATTTT. Translated: CASSLSSGNTIYF.

The chain couples TRBV2 to TRBJ2-7; the D is unclear. Trimming shortened V by 0 bases and J by 2 bases, and 8 bases separated the two germline ends. The germline CDR1 and CDR2 sequences are SNHLY and FYNNEI. The CDR3 runs to 14 residues. CDR3 sequence reads: CASSEAHGPYEQYF. Written as DNA, the CDR3 is TGTGCCAGCAGTGAAGCGCACGGACCCTACGAGCAGTACTTC.

The chain employs TRBV5-1 and TRBJ2-7, with D perhaps given as TRBD1 or TRBD2 (5 bases each). With 1 base removed from V and 2 bases from J, the gap between germline ends came to 13 bases. CDR1 is SGHRS, CDR2 YFSETQ, per germline. This CDR3 is built from 15 residues. The CDR3, as DNA: TGCGCCAGCAGCTTGTCCCTCGGGACCACCTACGAGCAGTACTTC. Its protein product is CASSLSLGTTYEQYF.

The chain carries TRBV19 and TRBJ2-1, with TRBD1 as a possible D gene (6 bases). Trimming took 8 bases from V and 8 from J, leaving 16 bases between them. Germline assignment: CDR1 LNHDA and CDR2 SQIVND (reference sequence). The CDR3 is made up of 13 amino acids. CDR3 nucleotides: TGTGCCAGTGGGTGGCAGGGGATCGATGAGCAGTTCTTC. It is translated as CASGWQGIDEQFF.

The chain carries TRBV28 and TRBJ2-7, with TRBD1 identical over 10 bases. The V gene end was trimmed by 5 bases and the J gene end by 2 bases; junction bases not matched to a gene: 6. CDR3 length equals 15 residues. Germline V gene sequence: CDR1 MDHEN, CDR2 SYDVKM. CDR3 nucleotides: TGTGCCAGCAGTCAGGACAGGGGGACAACCTACGAGCAGTACTTC. Its protein is CASSQDRGTTYEQYF. Variable domain in full (rest from reference TRBV28 and TRBJ2-7): DVKVTQSSRYLVKRTGEKVFLECVQDMDHENMFWYRQDPGLGLRLIYFSYDVKMKEKGDIPEGYSVSREKKERFSLILESASTNQTSMYLCASSQDRGTTYEQYFGPGTRLTVT.

The V gene is TRBV6-5, the J gene TRBJ1-5; 7 positions agree with TRBD1. Germline trimming cut 3 bases from V and 0 bases from J; bases unmatched to any gene: 2. The CDR3 sequence is 15 residues long. Per the germline V gene, CDR1 is MNHEY and CDR2 is SVGAGI. DNA of the CDR3: TGTGCCAGCAGTTATACAGGGGATAGCAATCAGCCCCAGCATTTT. Protein sequence: CASSYTGDSNQPQHF.

The chain employs TRBV19 and TRBJ2-5; TRBD2 matches 10 bases. The J segment lost 2 bases and the V segment lost 4 bases, leaving 4 bases of the junction unmatched. CDR3 length equals 15 residues. The V gene's germline CDR1 is LNHDA and CDR2 SQIVND (reference sequence). The CDR3 reads CASSTASGRQETQYF. In DNA, the CDR3 is TGTGCCAGTAGTACGGCTAGCGGGAGACAAGAGACCCAGTACTTC.

The gene calls are TRBV28 and TRBJ2-3; maybe TRBD2 (5 bases). The CDR3 runs to 15 residues. Trimming pared 3 bases from V and 2 bases from J, leaving 12 bases between. CDR1 and CDR2 (germline): MDHEN, SYDVKM. The CDR3 region is CASSFGRTDTDTQYF. The CDR3 nucleotides are TGTGCCAGCAGTTTCGGGCGGACTGACACAGATACGCAGTATTTT.

In this sample, this clone turned up once. The chain combines TRBV25-1 with TRBJ1-5; 7 nucleotides agree with TRBD1. V trimming: 4 bases; J trimming: 9 bases; junction bases outside the gene matches: 6. Germline lookup yields CDR1 MGHDK and CDR2 SYGVNS. CDR3 length equals 13 residues. The DNA for the CDR3 is TGTGCCAGCAGTGCAGGGGGTGGTGGGCCCCAGCATTTT. Translating it yields CASSAGGGGPQHF.

V gene TRBV7-9 combines with J gene TRBJ1-1, with unresolved D. The CDR3 contains 15 residues. V shed 1 base and J shed 4 bases, with 13 bases lying between them. Germline CDR1 SEHNR, CDR2 FQNEAQ (reference sequence). CDR3 bases: TGTGCCAGCAGCTTAGTTCCCAGGAGTGGCACTGAAGCTTTCTTT. This sequence encodes CASSLVPRSGTEAFF.